This entry lists 14 T cell receptor beta chains sequenced from one sample in a study of beta chain features in type 1 diabetes. Investigators reverse transcribed all isolated RNA, so they sequenced expressed TCRB transcripts. Using immunoSEQ multiplex PCR, the repertoire was profiled, and TCRdb retains in-frame clones only, with some absent. The sample has about 53,000 clones; 50% to 75% are singletons. No antigen has been assigned to these receptors. Study-wide findings and caveats: Within each of all four CD4+ subsets, Type 1 diabetes patients had TCRB CDR3s that were moderately but significantly shorter.

Sequenced: stem cell memory CD4+ T cells from blood. Receptors originate from a woman in her 30s with type 1 diabetes.

Comments on this clone: Distinct nucleotide sequences in the sample also encode this CDR3. This chain uses TRBV14 with TRBJ2-1; TRBD1 might be the D (6 bases). The germline CDR1 and CDR2 sequences are SGHDN and FVKESK. The CDR3 consists of 13 residues. Trimming cost V 4 bases and J 7 bases, with 11 bases left between them. The CDR3 loop reads CASSPGTYNEQFF. CDR3 bases: TGTGCCAGCAGCCCCGGGACATATAATGAGCAGTTCTTC.

This clone was seen more than once but under ten times. V gene TRBV7-3 combines with J gene TRBJ2-1, with TRBD2 identical over 14 bases. Germline trimming cut 2 bases from V and 8 bases from J; bases unmatched to any gene: 5. CDR3 length: 16 residues. Per germline, CDR1 SGHTA and CDR2 FQGTGA. In DNA form, the CDR3 reads TGTGCCAGCAGCTTATCCGGGACTAGCGGGAGCCATGAGCAGTTCTTC. It codes for CASSLSGTSGSHEQFF.

The rearrangement links TRBV30 to TRBJ2-1; D may be TRBD2 (5 bases). In germline, CDR1 is GTSNPN, CDR2 SVGIG (reference sequence). The CDR3 covers 15 residues. Trimming took off 0 bases at V and 3 bases at J, with 12 bases between the two ends. CDR3 region: CAWSVLKGDYNEQFF. The CDR3 DNA follows: TGTGCCTGGAGTGTCTTAAAGGGAGACTACAATGAGCAGTTCTTC. Together with reference TRBV30 and TRBJ2-1, the CDR3 gives the full variable domain: SQTIHQWPATLVQPVGSPLSLECTVEGTSNPNLYWYRQAAGRGLQLLFYSVGIGQISSEVPQNLSASRPQDRQFILSSKKLLLSDSGFYLCAWSVLKGDYNEQFFGPGTRLTVL.

The chain is built from TRBV11-2 and TRBJ2-1; 11 nucleotides agree with TRBD2. The germline CDR1 and CDR2 sequences are SGHAT and FQNNGV. This CDR3 is 16 amino acids long. J gave up 10 bases and V 1 base, and 9 bases lay outside the gene matches. This CDR3 is CASSLGGTSGGREQFF. The DNA for the CDR3 is TGTGCCAGCAGCTTAGGCGGGACTAGCGGAGGACGGGAGCAGTTCTTC.

The sample holds a few counts of this clone. This chain links TRBV7-9 with TRBJ2-4; 9 nucleotides align to TRBD1. V dropped 0 bases and J dropped 8; count of bases not matched to a gene: 5. The V gene's germline CDR1 is SEHNR and CDR2 FQNEAQ (reference sequence). The length of the CDR3 is 15 residues. The CDR3 protein is CASSLARTGEDIQYF. The CDR3 bases are TGTGCCAGCAGCTTAGCGAGGACAGGGGAGGACATTCAGTACTTC.

The sample holds a few counts of this clone. The chain combines TRBV7-9 with TRBJ2-3; D gene unclear. V was cut by 4 bases and J by 0 bases, with 11 bases left in between. The length of the CDR3 is 15 residues. Germline V gene lookup returns CDR1 SEHNR and CDR2 FQNEAQ (reference sequence). The CDR3 bases are TGTGCCAGCAGCTCGAGACTGGAGAGCACAGATACGCAGTATTTT. The encoded protein is CASSSRLESTDTQYF.

The chain links TRBV11-2 to TRBJ1-1; D is possibly TRBD1 (5 bases). The CDR3 is 13 amino acids. From germline, CDR1 is SGHAT and CDR2 FQNNGV. V lost 5 bases and J 4 bases, leaving 11 bases between the germline ends. The CDR3 DNA reads as TGTGCCAGCAGCACACAGGAGGGCACTGAAGCTTTCTTT. Translation gives CASSTQEGTEAFF. Full variable domain (missing parts from reference TRBV11-2 and TRBJ1-1): EAGVAQSPRYKIIEKRQSVAFWCNPISGHATLYWYQQILGQGPKLLIQFQNNGVVDDSQLPKDRFSAERLKGVDSTLKIQPAKLEDSAVYLCASSTQEGTEAFFGQGTRLTVV.

This clone was recorded a few times. The chain is built from TRBV4-1 and TRBJ1-5; 7 bases agree with TRBD1. This CDR3 is built from 16 residues. V was pared by 1 base and J by 2 bases, with 5 bases of the junction left unmatched. Per the germline V gene, CDR1 is MGHRA and CDR2 is YSYEKL. The CDR3 here is CASSQVGQGGNQPQHF. In DNA, the CDR3 is TGCGCCAGCAGCCAAGTGGGGCAGGGGGGCAATCAGCCCCAGCATTTT.

This clone was observed a handful of times. This rearrangement joins TRBV29-1 to TRBJ2-2; 7 nucleotides line up with TRBD1. Trimming at V came to 6 bases and at J to 1 base, leaving 5 bases not matched to a gene. The CDR3 is 14 residues long. Germline-derived CDR1 and CDR2 are SQVTM and ANQGSEA. This CDR3 is CSVSRTGNTGELFF. DNA of the CDR3: TGCAGCGTGAGTCGGACAGGGAACACCGGGGAGCTGTTTTTT.

J is TRBJ1-1 and V is TRBV23-1, with 9 nucleotides matching TRBD1. TRBV23-1 is filed as an ORF, its function uncertain. Trimming at V came to 8 bases and at J to 6 bases, leaving 13 bases not matched to a gene. This CDR3 has 15 residues. CDR3 bases: TGCGCCAGCGTGGGGACAGGGCGGTTAGTCTCTGAAGCTTTCTTT. Its translation: CASVGTGRLVSEAFF.

This clone was seen a few times. One end of the junction fails to match germline, which may point to a read error. This rearrangement joins TRBV7-7 to TRBJ2-3, with TRBD2 as a possible D gene (5 bases). The CDR3 extends over 14 amino acids. Germline CDR1 is SSHAT and CDR2 is FNYEAQ (reference sequence). CDR3: CASSLAMETGTQYF. The CDR3 nucleotides are TGTGCTAGCAGCTTAGCGATGGAGACGGGTACGCAGTATTTT.

In regard to this clone: The junction shows a germline mismatch at one end, possibly a read error. The chain has TRBV7-7 and TRBJ2-1; possibly TRBD1 for D (6 bases). This CDR3 contains 15 residues. Germline loops: CDR1 SSHAT, CDR2 FNYEAQ (reference sequence). CDR3 DNA sequence: TGTGCTAGCAGCCCTACAGGGCTGGCCTACAATGAGCAGTTCTTC. Amino acids: CASSPTGLAYNEQFF.

In this sample, this clone turned up once. V gene TRBV5-1 combines with J gene TRBJ1-2; 7 bases align to TRBD1. This CDR3 comprises 14 residues. Germline V gene data show CDR1 as SGHRS and CDR2 as YFSETQ. V trimming: 4 bases; J trimming: 4 bases; junction bases outside the gene matches: 7. The CDR3 DNA sequence: TGCGCCAGCAGCGAGGGGACAGCCTCCTATGGCTACACCTTC. It is translated as CASSEGTASYGYTF.

The CDR3 reads CAWKEDSSGNTIYF. The DNA for the CDR3 is TGTGCCTGGAAAGAGGACAGCTCTGGAAACACCATATATTTT. The gene calls are TRBV30 and TRBJ1-3; the D gene is possibly TRBD1 (6 bases). In germline, CDR1 is GTSNPN, CDR2 SVGIG (reference sequence). V lost 4 bases and J lost 0, with 10 bases in between. The CDR3 extends over 14 amino acids.